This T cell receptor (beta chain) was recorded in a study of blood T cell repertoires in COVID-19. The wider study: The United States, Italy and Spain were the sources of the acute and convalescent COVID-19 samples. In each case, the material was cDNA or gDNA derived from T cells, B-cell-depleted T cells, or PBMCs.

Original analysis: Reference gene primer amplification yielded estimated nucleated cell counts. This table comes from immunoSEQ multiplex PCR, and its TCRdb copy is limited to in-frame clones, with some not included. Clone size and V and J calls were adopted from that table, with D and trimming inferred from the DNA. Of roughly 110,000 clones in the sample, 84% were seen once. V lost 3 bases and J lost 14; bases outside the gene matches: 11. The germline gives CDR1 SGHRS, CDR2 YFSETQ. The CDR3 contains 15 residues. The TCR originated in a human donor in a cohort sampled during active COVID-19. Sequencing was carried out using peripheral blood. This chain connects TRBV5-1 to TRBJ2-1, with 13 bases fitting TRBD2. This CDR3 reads CASSSGGLAGDVEFF. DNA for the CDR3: TGCGCCAGCAGCTCCGGTGGACTAGCGGGAGATGTAGAGTTCTTC.